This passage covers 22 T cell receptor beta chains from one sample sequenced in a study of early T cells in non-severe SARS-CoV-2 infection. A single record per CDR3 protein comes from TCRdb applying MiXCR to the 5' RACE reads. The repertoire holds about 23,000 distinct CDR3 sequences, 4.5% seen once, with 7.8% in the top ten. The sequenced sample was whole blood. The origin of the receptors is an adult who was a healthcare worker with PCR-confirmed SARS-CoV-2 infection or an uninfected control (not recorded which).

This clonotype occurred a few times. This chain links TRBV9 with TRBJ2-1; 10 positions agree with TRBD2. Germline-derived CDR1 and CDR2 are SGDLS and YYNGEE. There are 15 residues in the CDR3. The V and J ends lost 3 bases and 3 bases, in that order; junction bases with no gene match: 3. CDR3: CASSEASGSYNEQFF. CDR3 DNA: TGTGCCAGCAGCGAGGCTAGCGGGAGCTACAATGAGCAGTTCTTC. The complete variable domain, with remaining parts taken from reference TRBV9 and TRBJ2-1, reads DSGVTQTPKHLITATGQRVTLRCSPRSGDLSVYWYQQSLDQGLQFLIQYYNGEERAKGNILERFSAQQFPDLHSELNLSSLELGDSALYFCASSEASGSYNEQFFGPGTRLTVL.

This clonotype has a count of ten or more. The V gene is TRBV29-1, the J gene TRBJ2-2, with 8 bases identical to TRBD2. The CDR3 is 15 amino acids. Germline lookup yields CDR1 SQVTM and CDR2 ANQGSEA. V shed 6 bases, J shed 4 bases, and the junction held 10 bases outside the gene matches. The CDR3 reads CSVEHRGGLTGELFF. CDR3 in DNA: TGCAGCGTGGAGCACCGGGGGGGCCTCACCGGGGAGCTGTTTTTT.

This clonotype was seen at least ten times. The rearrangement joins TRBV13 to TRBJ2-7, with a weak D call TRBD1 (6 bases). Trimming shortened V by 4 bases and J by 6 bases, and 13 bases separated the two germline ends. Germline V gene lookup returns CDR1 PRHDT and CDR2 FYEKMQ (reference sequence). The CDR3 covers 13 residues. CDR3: CASSSLTGREQYF. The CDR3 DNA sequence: TGTGCCAGCAGCTCCCTCACAGGGCGCGAGCAGTACTTC.

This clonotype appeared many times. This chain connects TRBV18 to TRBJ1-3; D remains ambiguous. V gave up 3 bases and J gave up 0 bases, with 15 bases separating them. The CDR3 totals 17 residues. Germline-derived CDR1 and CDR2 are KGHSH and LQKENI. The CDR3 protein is CASSPSGGMGSGNTIYF. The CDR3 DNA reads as TGTGCCAGCTCACCCTCGGGTGGAATGGGCTCTGGAAACACCATATATTTT.

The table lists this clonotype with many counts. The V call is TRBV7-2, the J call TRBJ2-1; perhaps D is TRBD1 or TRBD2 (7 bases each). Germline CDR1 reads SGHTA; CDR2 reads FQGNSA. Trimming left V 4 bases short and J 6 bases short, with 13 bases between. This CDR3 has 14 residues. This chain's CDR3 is CASSSTGRGNEQFF. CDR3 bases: TGTGCCAGCAGCTCGACAGGGAGGGGCAATGAGCAGTTCTTC.

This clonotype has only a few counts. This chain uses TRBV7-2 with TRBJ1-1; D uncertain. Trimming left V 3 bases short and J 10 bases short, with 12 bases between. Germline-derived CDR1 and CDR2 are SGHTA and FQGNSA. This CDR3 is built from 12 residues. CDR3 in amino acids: CASSFGPTGAFF. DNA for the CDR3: TGTGCCAGCAGCTTTGGACCGACGGGAGCTTTCTTT.

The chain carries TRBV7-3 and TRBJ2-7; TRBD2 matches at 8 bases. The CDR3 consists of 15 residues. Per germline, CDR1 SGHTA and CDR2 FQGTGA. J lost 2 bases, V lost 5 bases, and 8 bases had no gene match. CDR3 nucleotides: TGTGCCAGCAGCCTCGGTAGCGGGGCAGCCTACGAGCAGTACTTC. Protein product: CASSLGSGAAYEQYF.

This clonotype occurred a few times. CDR3 in amino acids: CASSLDSQETQYF. Here the CDR3 DNA reads TGTGCCAGCAGCCTGGACAGCCAAGAGACCCAGTACTTC. The chain recombines TRBV12-3 or TRBV12-4 with TRBJ2-5; a possible D gene is TRBD1 (6 bases). The germline V and J ends were trimmed by 6 bases and 1 base, with 9 bases remaining between them. The CDR3 totals 13 residues.

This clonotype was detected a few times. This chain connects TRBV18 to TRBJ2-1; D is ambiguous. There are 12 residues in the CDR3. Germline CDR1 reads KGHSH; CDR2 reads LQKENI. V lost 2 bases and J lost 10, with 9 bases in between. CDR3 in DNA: TGTGCCAGCTCACCAACCCTCGGGGAGCAGTTCTTC. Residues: CASSPTLGEQFF.

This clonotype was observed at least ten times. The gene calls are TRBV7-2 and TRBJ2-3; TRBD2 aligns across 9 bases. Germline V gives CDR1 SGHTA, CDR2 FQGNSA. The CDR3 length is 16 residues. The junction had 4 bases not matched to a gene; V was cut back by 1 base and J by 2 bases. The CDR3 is CASSLGAGGLTDTQYF. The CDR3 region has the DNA TGTGCCAGCAGCTTAGGAGCGGGGGGCCTCACAGATACGCAGTATTTT.

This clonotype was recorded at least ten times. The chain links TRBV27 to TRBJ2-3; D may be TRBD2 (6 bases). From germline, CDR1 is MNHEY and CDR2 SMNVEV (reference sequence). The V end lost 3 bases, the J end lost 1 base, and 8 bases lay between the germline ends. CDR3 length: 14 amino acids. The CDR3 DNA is TGTGCCAGCAGTTTCTCGGGGGGCACAGATACGCAGTATTTT. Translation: CASSFSGGTDTQYF.

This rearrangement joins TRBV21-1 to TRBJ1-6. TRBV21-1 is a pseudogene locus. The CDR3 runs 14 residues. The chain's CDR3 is CASFPGVSNSPLHF. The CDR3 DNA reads TGTGCCAGCTTTCCTGGGGTTTCGAATTCACCCCTCCACTTT.

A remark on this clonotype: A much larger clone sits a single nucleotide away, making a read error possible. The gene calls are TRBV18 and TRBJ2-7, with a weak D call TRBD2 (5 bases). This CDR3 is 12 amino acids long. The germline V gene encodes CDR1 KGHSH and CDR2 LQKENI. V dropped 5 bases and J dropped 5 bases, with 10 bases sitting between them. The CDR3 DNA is TGTGCCAGCTCATCATCCGGGGACGAGCAGTACTTC. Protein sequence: CASSSSGDEQYF.

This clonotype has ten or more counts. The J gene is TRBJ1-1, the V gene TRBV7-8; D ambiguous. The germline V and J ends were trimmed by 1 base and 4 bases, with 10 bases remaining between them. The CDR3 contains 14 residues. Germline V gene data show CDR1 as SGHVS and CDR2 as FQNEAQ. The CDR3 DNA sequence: TGTGCCAGCAGCTTAGAGGTGGGGATCACTGAAGCTTTCTTT. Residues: CASSLEVGITEAFF.

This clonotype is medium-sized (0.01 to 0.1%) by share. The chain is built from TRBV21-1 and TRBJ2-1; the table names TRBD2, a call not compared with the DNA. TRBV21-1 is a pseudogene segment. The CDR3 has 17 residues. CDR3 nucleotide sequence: TGTGCCAGCAGCAAAACGGGACTCAGGGGCCACTACAATGAGCAGTTCTTC. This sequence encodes CASSKTGLRGHYNEQFF.

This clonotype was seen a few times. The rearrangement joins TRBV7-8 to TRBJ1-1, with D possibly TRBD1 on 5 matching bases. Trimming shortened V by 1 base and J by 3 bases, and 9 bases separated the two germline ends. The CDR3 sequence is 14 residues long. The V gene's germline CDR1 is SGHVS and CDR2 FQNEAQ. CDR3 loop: CASSLEGRYTEAFF. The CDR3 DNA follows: TGTGCCAGCAGCTTAGAGGGGCGGTACACTGAAGCTTTCTTT.

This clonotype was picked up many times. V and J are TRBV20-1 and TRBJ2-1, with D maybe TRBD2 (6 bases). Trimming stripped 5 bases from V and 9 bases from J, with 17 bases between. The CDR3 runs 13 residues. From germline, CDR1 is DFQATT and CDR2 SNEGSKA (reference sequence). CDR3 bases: TGCAGTGCTGGAGTTGCTGTGCGGGGTGAGCAGTTCTTC. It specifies CSAGVAVRGEQFF.

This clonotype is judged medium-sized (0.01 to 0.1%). The CDR3 protein is CASSLAQGQGPYEQYF. The CDR3 DNA reads TGTGCCAGCAGCTTAGCCCAGGGACAGGGGCCCTACGAGCAGTACTTC. The chain has TRBV7-9 and TRBJ2-7; 10 positions match TRBD1. The CDR3 is 16 amino acids. Per germline, CDR1 SEHNR and CDR2 FQNEAQ (reference sequence). With V trimmed by 0 bases and J by 2 bases, 4 bases remained unmatched.

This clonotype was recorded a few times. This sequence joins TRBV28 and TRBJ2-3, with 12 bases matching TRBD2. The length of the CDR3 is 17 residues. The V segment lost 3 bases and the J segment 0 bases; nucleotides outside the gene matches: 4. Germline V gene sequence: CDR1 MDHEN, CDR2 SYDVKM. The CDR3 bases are TGTGCCAGCAGTTTCCTAGCGGGGGGGTTTAGCACAGATACGCAGTATTTT. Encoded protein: CASSFLAGGFSTDTQYF.

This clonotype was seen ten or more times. Written as DNA, the CDR3 is TGCAGTGCTAGCCCCGTCTACGAGCAGTACTTC. Translated: CSASPVYEQYF. This chain joins TRBV20-1 and TRBJ2-7; D gene unclear. V dropped 3 bases and J dropped 3 bases, with 6 bases sitting between them. The length of the CDR3 is 11 residues. Germline-derived CDR1 and CDR2 are DFQATT and SNEGSKA (reference sequence).

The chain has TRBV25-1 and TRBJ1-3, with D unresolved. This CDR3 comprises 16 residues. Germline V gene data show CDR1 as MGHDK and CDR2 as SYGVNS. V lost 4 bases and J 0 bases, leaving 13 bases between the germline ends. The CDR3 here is CASSVGLEDSGNTIYF. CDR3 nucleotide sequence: TGTGCCAGCAGTGTCGGGCTTGAGGACTCTGGAAACACCATATATTTT.

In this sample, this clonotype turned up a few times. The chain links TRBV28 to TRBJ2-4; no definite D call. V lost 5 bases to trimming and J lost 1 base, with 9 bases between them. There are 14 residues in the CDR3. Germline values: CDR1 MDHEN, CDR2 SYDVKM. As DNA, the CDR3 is TGTGCCAGCAGTAGGGATGGGGCCAAAAACATTCAGTACTTC. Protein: CASSRDGAKNIQYF.